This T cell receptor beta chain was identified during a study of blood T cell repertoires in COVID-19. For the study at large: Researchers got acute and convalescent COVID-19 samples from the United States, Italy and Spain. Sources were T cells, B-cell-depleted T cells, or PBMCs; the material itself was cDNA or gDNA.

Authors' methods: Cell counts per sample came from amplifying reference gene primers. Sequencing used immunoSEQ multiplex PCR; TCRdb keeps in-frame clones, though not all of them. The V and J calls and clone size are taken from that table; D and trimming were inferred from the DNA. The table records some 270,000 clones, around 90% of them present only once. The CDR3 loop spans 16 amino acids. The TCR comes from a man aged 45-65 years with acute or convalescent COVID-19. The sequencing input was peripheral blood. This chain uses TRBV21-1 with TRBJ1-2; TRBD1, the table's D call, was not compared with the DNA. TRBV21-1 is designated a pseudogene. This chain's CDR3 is CASSKGSGQDPYGYTF. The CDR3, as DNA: TGTGCCAGCAGCAAAGGGTCGGGACAGGACCCCTATGGCTACACCTTC.